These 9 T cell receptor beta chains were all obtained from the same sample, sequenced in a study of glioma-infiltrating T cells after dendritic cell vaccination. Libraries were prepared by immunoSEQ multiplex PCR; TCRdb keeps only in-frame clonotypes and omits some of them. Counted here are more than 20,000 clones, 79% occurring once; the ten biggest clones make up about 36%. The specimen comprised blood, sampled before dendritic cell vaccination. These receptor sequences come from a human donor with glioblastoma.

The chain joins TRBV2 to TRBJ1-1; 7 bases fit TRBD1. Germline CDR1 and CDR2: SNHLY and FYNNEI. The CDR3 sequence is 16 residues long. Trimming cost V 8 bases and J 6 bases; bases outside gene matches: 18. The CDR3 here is CASPSREGRGGAEAFF. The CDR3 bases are TGTGCCAGCCCGAGCCGTGAGGGTAGAGGGGGCGCTGAAGCTTTCTTT.

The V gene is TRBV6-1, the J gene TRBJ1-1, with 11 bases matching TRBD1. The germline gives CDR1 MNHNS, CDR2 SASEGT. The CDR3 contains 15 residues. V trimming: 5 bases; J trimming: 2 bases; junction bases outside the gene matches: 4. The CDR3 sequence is CASSPRTGGNTEAFF. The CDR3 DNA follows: TGTGCCAGCAGTCCTCGGACAGGGGGCAACACTGAAGCTTTCTTT.

The CDR3 DNA reads as TGTGCCTGGAACCCAGTGTCCTACGAGCAGTACTTC. Its protein is CAWNPVSYEQYF. The V gene is TRBV30, the J gene TRBJ2-7; no reliable D call. V lost 4 bases to trimming and J lost 1 base, with 8 bases between them. The CDR3 covers 12 residues. Per germline, CDR1 GTSNPN and CDR2 SVGIG (reference sequence).

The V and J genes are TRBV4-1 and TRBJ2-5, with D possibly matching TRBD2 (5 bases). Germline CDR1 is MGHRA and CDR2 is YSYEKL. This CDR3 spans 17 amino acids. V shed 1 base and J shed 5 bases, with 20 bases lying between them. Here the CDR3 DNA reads TGCGCCAGCAGCCAAGGGTCGAAGAGCGGCCCTGGCGAGACCCAGTACTTC. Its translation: CASSQGSKSGPGETQYF.

For the CDR3, the DNA is TGTGCCAGCAGCTTTCAGGGGTCGGCCAAAAACATTCAGTACTTC. Translating gives CASSFQGSAKNIQYF. V and J are TRBV7-2 and TRBJ2-4; weak D call: TRBD1 (6 bases). There are 15 residues in the CDR3. Germline loops: CDR1 SGHTA, CDR2 FQGNSA. The V end was cut by 3 bases, the J end by 1 base, with 10 bases between.

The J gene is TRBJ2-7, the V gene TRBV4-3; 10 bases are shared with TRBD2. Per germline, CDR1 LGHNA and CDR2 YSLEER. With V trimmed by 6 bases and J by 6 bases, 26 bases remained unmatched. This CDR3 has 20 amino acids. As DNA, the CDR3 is TGCGCCAGCAGGCTGACCTGGGACAGCCGATCTAGCGGGAGCCCGGGCGAGCAGTACTTC. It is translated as CASRLTWDSRSSGSPGEQYF.

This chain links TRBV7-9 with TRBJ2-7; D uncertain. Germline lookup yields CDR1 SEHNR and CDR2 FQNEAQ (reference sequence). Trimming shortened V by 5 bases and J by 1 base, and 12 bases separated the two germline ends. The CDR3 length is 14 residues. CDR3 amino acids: CASSPSRVSYEQYF. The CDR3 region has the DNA TGTGCCAGCAGCCCCAGCCGGGTGTCCTACGAGCAGTACTTC.

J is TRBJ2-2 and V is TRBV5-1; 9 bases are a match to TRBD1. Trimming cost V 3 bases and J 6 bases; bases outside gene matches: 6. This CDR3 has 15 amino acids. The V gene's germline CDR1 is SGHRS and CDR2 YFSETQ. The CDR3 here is CASSSGTGTPGELFF. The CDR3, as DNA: TGCGCCAGCAGCTCCGGGACAGGGACCCCCGGGGAGCTGTTTTTT.

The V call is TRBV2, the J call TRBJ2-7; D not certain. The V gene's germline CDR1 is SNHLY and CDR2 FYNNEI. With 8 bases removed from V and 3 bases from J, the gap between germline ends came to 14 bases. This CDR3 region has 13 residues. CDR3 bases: TGTGCCAGCCGCTCGGGTGACGGCTACGAGCAGTACTTC. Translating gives CASRSGDGYEQYF.